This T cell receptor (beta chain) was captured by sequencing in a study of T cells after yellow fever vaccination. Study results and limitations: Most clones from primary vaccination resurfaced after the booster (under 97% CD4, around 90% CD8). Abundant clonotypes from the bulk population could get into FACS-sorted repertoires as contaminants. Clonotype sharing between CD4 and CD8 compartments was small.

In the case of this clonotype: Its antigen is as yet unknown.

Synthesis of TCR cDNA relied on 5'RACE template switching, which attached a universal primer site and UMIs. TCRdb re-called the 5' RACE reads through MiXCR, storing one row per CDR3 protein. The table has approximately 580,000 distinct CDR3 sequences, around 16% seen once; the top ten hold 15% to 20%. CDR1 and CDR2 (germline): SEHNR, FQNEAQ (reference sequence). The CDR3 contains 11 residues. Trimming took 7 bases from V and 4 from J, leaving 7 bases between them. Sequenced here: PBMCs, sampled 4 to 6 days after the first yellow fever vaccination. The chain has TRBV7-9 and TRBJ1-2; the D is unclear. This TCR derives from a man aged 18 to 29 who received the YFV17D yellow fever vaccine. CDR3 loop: CASTVIYGYTF. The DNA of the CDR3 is TGTGCCAGCACCGTCATCTATGGCTACACCTTC.